This T cell receptor (beta chain) was identified in a study of shared clonotypes between healthy human individuals (dated by TCRdb to about 2020). Regarding the study in general: A couple of women and three men aged 18 to 49 years were included in the cohort. Between about 0.8 and 9 billion PBMCs per donor were obtained by leukapheresis. The study deeply sequenced blood TCR repertoires of about 5 healthy adults to estimate repertoire size and the extent of clonotype sharing between individuals. For each donor, CD4 naive and CD4 memory were each given three plates, CD8 naive was given two plates, and CD8 memory was given one plate. To increase sequencing depth and limit assay-specific biases, different laboratories used diverse techniques to prepare libraries and sequence TCR repertoires. Study-wide findings and limitations: Pairwise subsampling indicated that sequencing depth was expected to affect the degree of clonotype sharing among donors. Compared with non-shared clonotypes, clonotypes shared by all four sorted-subset donors had higher generation probabilities. The small number of donors limited the genetic and exposure-history diversity represented. Rarefaction of sorted-subset datasets indicated incomplete sequencing despite the large sequencing depth. Larger estimated clonotype richness was generally found for naive subsets than for memory subsets. Sampling was restricted to blood, and TCR repertoires in tissues likely differ from the TCR repertoires found in blood. When a few donors were compared, the shared fraction of clonotypes was roughly 5% for naive CD4, over 3% for naive CD8, 2.3% for memory CD4, and around 0.4% for memory CD8.

Donors were healthy HIV-negative adults with no recently reported acute infections or vaccinations. Every donor was a Caucasian adult residing in Nashville, Tennessee, USA. CD4+ T cells were enriched by magnetic negative selection, after which naive cells were positively selected on CD45RA and the negative fraction was taken as the memory subset. Blood was obtained by leukapheresis, after which PBMCs were separated by Ficoll-Histopaque density gradient centrifugation and cryopreserved in liquid nitrogen vapor phase. Analytical flow cytometry was used to check the purity and quantity of each magnetically sorted T cell population. Each sorted fraction had its genomic DNA isolated and then quantified by UV absorbance on a Nanodrop 2000c. The table lists this clone with a count of one. This clone's antigen is unknown. The input lacks base qualities; no much larger clone sits a single base away. The trim is 4 bases for V and 5 bases for J, with a gap of 16 bases between the germline ends. Based on the germline V gene, the CDR1 and CDR2 sequences are SGHDT and YYEEEE. The CDR3 covers 15 residues, taking in both the cysteine and the phenylalanine. Left in the record is the CDR3 DNA by itself, 45 bases read in frame from the first base.

TCR CDR3 regions were amplified from genomic DNA by multiplex PCR using the deep immunoSEQ assay. For each cell subset, the extracted genomic DNA was distributed evenly across all wells of several immunoSEQ 96-well plates, and each plate served as one replicate. For sorted subsets, each replicate PCR was loaded with about 0.2 ug genomic DNA, equivalent to about 30,000 T cell genomes. Purified libraries were measured with a Qubit 3.0 fluorometer, size-checked on a Bioanalyzer 2100, and measured again with the KAPA Library Quantification kit. Each immunoSEQ 96-well plate was sequenced on its own single-read 150-cycle Illumina NextSeq 550 flow cell. Concerning the study's data processing: Because the immunoSEQ output included only junctional sequences and no quality scores, the filtering could not be the same as the filtering used for full-length reads. Sequences were annotated with PyIR, a Python wrapper for IgBLAST v1.9, and V/J genes and CDR3 were assigned using IMGT germline references. Reads with weak V/J assignments (E-value above 1e-6), missing CDR3, stop codons, out-of-frame junctions, or ambiguous translated residues were removed. V3J clonotypes were defined as sequences sharing the same inferred V gene, J gene, and CDR3 amino acid sequence. The percentage overlap between two repertoires was calculated by dividing the number of shared unique clonotypes by the size of the smaller repertoire. RTK rarefaction, the Chao1 estimator, and Recon v2.1 estimates of unobserved clonotypes were used to assess repertoire richness. OLGA was used to compute generation probabilities for all TCRbeta clonotypes that the gDNA method yielded from four donors. Entries here come from immuneACCESS through TCRdb and include only in-frame sequences with V and J called. Some clones fail to appear in such tables; in the studies checked, an unresolved V gene covers under half of the shortfall, and the cause of the remainder is unknown. The V and J calls and clone size were taken over from that table, and D and trimming were inferred from the DNA. This sample comprises roughly 1 million clones, about 75% of them detected only once. Of the sample, about 1.5% falls within the top ten clones.

The chain links TRBV5-6 with TRBJ1-5; tentative D gene TRBD1, with 5 bases matching. This sequence was found in a man between 18 and 35 years old in good health. The sample was memory CD4+ T cells sorted from blood. Read against the paper, the sample's cell subset or site label means: CD45RA-negative fraction. The DNA is TGTGCCAGCAGCCGAAGGCGGGACGGGGATCAGCCCCAGCATTTT. Protein translation: CASSRRRDGDQPQHF.